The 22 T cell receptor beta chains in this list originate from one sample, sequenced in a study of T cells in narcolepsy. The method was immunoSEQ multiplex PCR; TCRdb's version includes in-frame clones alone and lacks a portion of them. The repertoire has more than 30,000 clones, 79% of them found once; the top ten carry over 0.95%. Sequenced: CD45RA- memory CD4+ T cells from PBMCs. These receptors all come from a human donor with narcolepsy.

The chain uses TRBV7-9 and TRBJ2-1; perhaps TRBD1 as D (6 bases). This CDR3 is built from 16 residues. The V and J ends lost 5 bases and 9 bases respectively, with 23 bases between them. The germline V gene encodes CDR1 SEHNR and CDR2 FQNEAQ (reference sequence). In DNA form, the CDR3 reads TGTGCCAGCAGCCCTCCCCGGGTGGGGCAGGGGCGTGAGCAGTTCTTC. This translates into CASSPPRVGQGREQFF.

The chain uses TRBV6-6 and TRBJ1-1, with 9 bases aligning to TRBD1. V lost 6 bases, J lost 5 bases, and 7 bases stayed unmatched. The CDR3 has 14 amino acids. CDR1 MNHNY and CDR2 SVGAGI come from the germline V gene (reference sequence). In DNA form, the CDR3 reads TGTGCCAGCAGCGAAGGGACAGGGAAGACTGAAGCTTTCTTT. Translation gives CASSEGTGKTEAFF.

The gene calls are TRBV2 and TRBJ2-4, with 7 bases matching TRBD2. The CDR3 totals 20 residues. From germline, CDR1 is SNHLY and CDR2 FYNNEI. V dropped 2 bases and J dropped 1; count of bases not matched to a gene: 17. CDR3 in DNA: TGTGCCAGCAGTGAACTTTCCAGCGGGAAGTTCTTGAGGGCCAAAAACATTCAGTACTTC. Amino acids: CASSELSSGKFLRAKNIQYF.

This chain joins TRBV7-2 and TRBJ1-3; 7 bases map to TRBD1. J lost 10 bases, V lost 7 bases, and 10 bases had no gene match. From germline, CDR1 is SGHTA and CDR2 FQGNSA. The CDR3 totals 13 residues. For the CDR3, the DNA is TGTGCCAGCATCCGAGACAGGGTGGGAACCATATATTTT. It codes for CASIRDRVGTIYF. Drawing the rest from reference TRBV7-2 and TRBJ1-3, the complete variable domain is GAGVSQSPSNKVTEKGKDVELRCDPISGHTALYWYRQSLGQGLEFLIYFQGNSAPDKSGLPSDRFSAERTGGSVSTLTIQRTQQEDSAVYLCASIRDRVGTIYFGEGSWLTVV.

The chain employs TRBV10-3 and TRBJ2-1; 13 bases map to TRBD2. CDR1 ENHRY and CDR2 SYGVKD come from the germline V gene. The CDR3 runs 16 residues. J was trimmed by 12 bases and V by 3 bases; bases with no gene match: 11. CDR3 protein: CAISDPGTSGTVRQFF. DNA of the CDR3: TGTGCCATCAGTGACCCCGGGACTAGCGGGACGGTTAGGCAGTTCTTC.

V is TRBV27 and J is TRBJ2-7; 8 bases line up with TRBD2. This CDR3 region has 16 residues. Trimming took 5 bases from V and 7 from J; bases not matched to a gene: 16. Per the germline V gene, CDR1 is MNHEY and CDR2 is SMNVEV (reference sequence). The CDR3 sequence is CASSRSGGGILIEQYF. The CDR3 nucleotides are TGTGCCAGCAGTCGAAGTGGCGGGGGGATACTTATAGAGCAGTACTTC.

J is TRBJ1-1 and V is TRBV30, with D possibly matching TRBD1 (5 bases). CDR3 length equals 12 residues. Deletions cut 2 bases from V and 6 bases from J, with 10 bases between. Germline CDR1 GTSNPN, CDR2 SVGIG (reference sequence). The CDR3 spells CAWSLATAEAFF. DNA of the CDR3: TGTGCCTGGAGTCTGGCGACAGCTGAAGCTTTCTTT.

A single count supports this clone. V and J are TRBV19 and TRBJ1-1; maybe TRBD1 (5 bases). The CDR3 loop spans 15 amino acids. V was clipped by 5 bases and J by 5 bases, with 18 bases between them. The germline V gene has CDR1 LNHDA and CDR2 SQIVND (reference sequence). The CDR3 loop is CASSERSGLLTEAFF. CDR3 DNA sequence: TGTGCCAGTAGTGAGCGCTCGGGACTTCTGACTGAAGCTTTCTTT.

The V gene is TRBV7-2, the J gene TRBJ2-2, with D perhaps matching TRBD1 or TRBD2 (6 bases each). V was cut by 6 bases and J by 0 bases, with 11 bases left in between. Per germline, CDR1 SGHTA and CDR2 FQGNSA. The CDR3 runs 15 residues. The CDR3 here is CASRRGVANTGELFF. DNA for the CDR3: TGTGCCAGCAGGAGGGGGGTTGCGAACACCGGGGAGCTGTTTTTT.

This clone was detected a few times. DNA of the CDR3: TGCGCCAGCAGCTCCCCTATGGGGACTAATGAAAAACTGTTTTTT. This encodes CASSSPMGTNEKLFF. V and J are TRBV4-1 and TRBJ1-4, with unresolved D. Trimming left V 5 bases short and J 2 bases short, with 12 bases between. Looked up from germline, CDR1 is MGHRA and CDR2 is YSYEKL. The CDR3 length is 15 residues.

This chain's CDR3 is CASSQWGGSEQYF. In nucleotides, the CDR3 is TGTGCCAGCTCTCAGTGGGGAGGGAGCGAGCAGTACTTC. The chain employs TRBV27 and TRBJ2-7, with 7 bases that match TRBD2. This CDR3 spans 13 amino acids. Germline lookup yields CDR1 MNHEY and CDR2 SMNVEV (reference sequence). V dropped 8 bases and J dropped 6; count of bases not matched to a gene: 10.

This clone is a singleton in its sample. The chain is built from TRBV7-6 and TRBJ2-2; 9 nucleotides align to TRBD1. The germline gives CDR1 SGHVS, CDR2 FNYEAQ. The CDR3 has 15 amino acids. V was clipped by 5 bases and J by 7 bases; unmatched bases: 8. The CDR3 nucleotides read TGTGCCAGCAGCCCTAACAGGGGGCAGGGCGGGGAGCTGTTTTTT. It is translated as CASSPNRGQGGELFF.

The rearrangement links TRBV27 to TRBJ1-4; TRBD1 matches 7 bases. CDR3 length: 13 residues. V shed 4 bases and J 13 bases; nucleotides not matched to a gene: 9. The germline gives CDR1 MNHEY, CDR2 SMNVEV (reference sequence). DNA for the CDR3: TGTGCCAGCAGTTCACTCACAGGGGAGAGACTGTTTTTT. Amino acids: CASSSLTGERLFF.

The CDR3 reads CASSSLSSGSYNEQFF. The CDR3 nucleotides are TGTGCCAGCAGTTCCCTCTCTAGCGGCTCCTACAATGAGCAGTTCTTC. The V gene is TRBV7-9, the J gene TRBJ2-1; 7 bases agree with TRBD2. This CDR3 comprises 16 residues. The V segment lost 6 bases and the J segment 0 bases; nucleotides outside the gene matches: 8. Germline assignment: CDR1 SEHNR and CDR2 FQNEAQ (reference sequence).

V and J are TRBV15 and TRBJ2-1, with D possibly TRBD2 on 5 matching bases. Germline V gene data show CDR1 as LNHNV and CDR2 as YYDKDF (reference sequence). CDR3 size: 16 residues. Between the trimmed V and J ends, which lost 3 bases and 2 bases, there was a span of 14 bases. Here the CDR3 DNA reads TGTGCCACCAGCAGGAGCCGTCAAGCGGCCTACAATGAGCAGTTCTTC. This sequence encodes CATSRSRQAAYNEQFF. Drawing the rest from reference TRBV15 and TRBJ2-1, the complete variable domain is DAMVIQNPRYQVTQFGKPVTLSCSQTLNHNVMYWYQQKSSQAPKLLFHYYDKDFNNEADTPDNFQSRRPNTSFCFLDIRSPGLGDTAMYLCATSRSRQAAYNEQFFGPGTRLTVL.

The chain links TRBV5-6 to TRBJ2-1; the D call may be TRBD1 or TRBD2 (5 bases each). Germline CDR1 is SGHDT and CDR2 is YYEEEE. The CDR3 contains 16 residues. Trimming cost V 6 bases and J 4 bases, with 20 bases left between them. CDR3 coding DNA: TGTGCCAGCACCAAGAGGGGAGACCCACCATACAATGAGCAGTTCTTC. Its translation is CASTKRGDPPYNEQFF.

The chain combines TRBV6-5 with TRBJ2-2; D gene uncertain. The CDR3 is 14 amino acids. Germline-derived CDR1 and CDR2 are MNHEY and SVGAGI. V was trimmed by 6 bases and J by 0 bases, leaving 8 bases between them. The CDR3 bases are TGTGCCAGCAGCCGCCGCCCGAACACCGGGGAGCTGTTTTTT. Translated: CASSRRPNTGELFF.

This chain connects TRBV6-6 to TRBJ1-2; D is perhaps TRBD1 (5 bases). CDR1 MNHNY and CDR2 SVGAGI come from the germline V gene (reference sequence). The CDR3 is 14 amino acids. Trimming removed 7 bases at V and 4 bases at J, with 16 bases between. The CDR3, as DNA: TGTGCCAGCACCCACCAGGGCGTGAGCTATGGCTACACCTTC. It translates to CASTHQGVSYGYTF.

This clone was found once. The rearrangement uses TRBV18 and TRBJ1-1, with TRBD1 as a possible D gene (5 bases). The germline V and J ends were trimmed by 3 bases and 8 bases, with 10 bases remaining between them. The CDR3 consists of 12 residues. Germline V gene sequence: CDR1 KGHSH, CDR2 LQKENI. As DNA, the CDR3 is TGTGCCAGCTCACCCTTAGGGGAAGAAGCTTTCTTT. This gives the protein CASSPLGEEAFF.

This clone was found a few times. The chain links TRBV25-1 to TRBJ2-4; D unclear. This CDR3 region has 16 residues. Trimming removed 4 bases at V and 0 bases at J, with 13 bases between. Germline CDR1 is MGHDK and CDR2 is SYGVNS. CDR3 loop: CASSGRISQAKNIQYF. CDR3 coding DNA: TGTGCCAGCAGTGGCCGAATATCACAAGCCAAAAACATTCAGTACTTC.

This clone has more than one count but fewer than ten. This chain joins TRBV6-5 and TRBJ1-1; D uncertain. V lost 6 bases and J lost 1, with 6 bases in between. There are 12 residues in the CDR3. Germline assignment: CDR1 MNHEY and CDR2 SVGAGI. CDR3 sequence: CASRRQNTEAFF. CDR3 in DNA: TGTGCCAGCAGAAGACAGAACACTGAAGCTTTCTTT.

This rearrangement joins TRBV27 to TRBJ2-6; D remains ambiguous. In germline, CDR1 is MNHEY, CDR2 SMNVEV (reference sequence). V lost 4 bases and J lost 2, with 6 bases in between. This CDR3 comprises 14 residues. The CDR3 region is CASSSATGANVLTF. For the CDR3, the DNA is TGTGCCAGCAGTTCCGCCACTGGGGCCAACGTCCTGACTTTC.